This T cell receptor (beta chain) appears in the sequencing data of a study of OX40 agonist ivuxolimab in advanced cancers. Trimming left V 3 bases short and J 5 bases short, with 9 bases between. This CDR3 region has 12 residues. In germline, CDR1 is SGHRS, CDR2 YFSETQ. Only in-frame clones appear in the TCRdb table, and some are missing; sequencing was by immunoSEQ multiplex PCR. The sample includes more than 60,000 clones, 94% of them seen just once. This chain links TRBV5-1 with TRBJ2-7; D is ambiguous. This TCR was recovered from an adult with an advanced solid tumor such as melanoma, head and neck, liver or kidney cancer. The sample in question was CD4+ or CD8+ T cells sorted from blood, obtained in a trial of the OX40 agonist ivuxolimab. The CDR3 bases are TGCGCCAGCAGCTCGTCCCCACACGAGCAGTACTTC. Translation: CASSSSPHEQYF.